A single sample gave rise to the 11 T cell receptor beta chains below, sequenced in a study of regulatory T cells in long-lasting Graves disease. Time point denoted: persistent/refractory GD, antithyroid drugs over 5 years with positive TRAb. Extracted RNA from PBMCs served as the source of the TCR library. Arm-PCR with iRepertoire HTBI primers amplified the CDR3 regions for these TCR beta libraries. TCRdb itself ran the multiplex PCR reads through MiXCR, one entry per CDR3 protein. The table shows some 280,000 distinct CDR3 sequences, with around 20% occurring only once. Material: peripheral blood mononuclear cells (PBMCs), obtained when the disease was refractory, from a patient treated with antithyroid drugs. All receptors derive from a female donor with Graves disease.

V usage is TRBV19 and J usage is TRBJ1-4; weak D call: TRBD1 (5 bases). This CDR3 has 14 amino acids. Germline CDR1 LNHDA, CDR2 SQIVND (reference sequence). The V end was cut by 4 bases, the J end by 7 bases, with 13 bases between. Here the CDR3 reads CASSNLGRFEKLFF. The CDR3 bases are TGTGCCAGTAGTAATCTGGGGCGCTTTGAAAAACTGTTTTTT.

This clonotype has only a few counts. V usage is TRBV13 and J usage is TRBJ2-7, with D uncertain. The germline V gene has CDR1 PRHDT and CDR2 FYEKMQ (reference sequence). This CDR3 contains 14 residues. V gave up 1 base and J gave up 2 bases, with 9 bases separating them. CDR3 coding DNA: TGTGCCAGCAGCTTAGCAGGAAGGGCCTACGAGCAGTACTTC. This encodes CASSLAGRAYEQYF.

This chain links TRBV6-4 with TRBJ1-2; 9 nucleotides agree with TRBD1. The length of the CDR3 is 15 residues. The germline V gene encodes CDR1 MRHNA and CDR2 SNTAGT. V lost 7 bases, J lost 9 bases, and 15 bases stayed unmatched. In DNA, the CDR3 is TGTGCCAGCAAGGTCGCCGGGACAGGGCCTTTTAGCTACACCTTC. Its translation: CASKVAGTGPFSYTF.

Ten or more counts support this clonotype. The rearrangement uses TRBV20-1 and TRBJ1-1; D remains unclear. Trimming left V 3 bases short and J 1 base short, with 6 bases between. The CDR3 runs 12 residues. Germline CDR1 and CDR2: DFQATT and SNEGSKA (reference sequence). This chain's CDR3 is CSARLGNTEAFF. The DNA of the CDR3 is TGCAGTGCTAGGTTAGGGAACACTGAAGCTTTCTTT.

The chain carries TRBV12-3 or TRBV12-4 and TRBJ2-5; D possibly corresponds to TRBD1 (5 bases). V lost 5 bases, J lost 5 bases, and 12 bases lay in between. The CDR3 is made up of 13 amino acids. As DNA, the CDR3 is TGTGCCAGCAGTCCTATGCAGGGTGAGACCCAGTACTTC. This codes for CASSPMQGETQYF.

The sample holds a few counts of this clonotype. This chain links TRBV20-1 with TRBJ2-7; D gene unclear. V was shortened by 4 bases and J by 0 bases, with 10 bases between the two germline ends. The CDR3 has 13 residues. Germline values: CDR1 DFQATT, CDR2 SNEGSKA (reference sequence). CDR3 amino acids: CSAKPYLSYEQYF. CDR3 in DNA: TGCAGTGCTAAGCCTTACCTCTCCTACGAGCAGTACTTC.

This clonotype has at least ten counts. The chain couples TRBV20-1 to TRBJ2-2, with unresolved D. Germline V gene sequence: CDR1 DFQATT, CDR2 SNEGSKA (reference sequence). V was shortened by 0 bases and J by 5 bases, with 10 bases between the two germline ends. This CDR3 comprises 14 residues. The CDR3 spells CSARDVRTTGELFF. The DNA for the CDR3 is TGCAGTGCTAGAGATGTCCGCACGACCGGGGAGCTGTTTTTT.

This clonotype was counted only a few times. The rearrangement uses TRBV5-4 and TRBJ1-1, with D uncertain. Germline V lookup: CDR1 SGHNT, CDR2 YYREEE (reference sequence). Trimming left V 2 bases short and J 10 bases short, with 12 bases between. This CDR3 has 12 amino acids. The CDR3 is CASSFSEDGAFF. Written as DNA, the CDR3 is TGTGCCAGCAGCTTTAGTGAGGATGGAGCTTTCTTT. Full variable domain (outside the CDR3, taken from reference TRBV5-4 and TRBJ1-1): ETGVTQSPTHLIKTRGQQVTLRCSSQSGHNTVSWYQQALGQGPQFIFQYYREEENGRGNFPPRFSGLQFPNYSSELNVNALELDDSALYLCASSFSEDGAFFGQGTRLTVV.

This clonotype was observed many times. The chain uses TRBV10-3 and TRBJ2-7; D tentatively fits TRBD1 or TRBD2 (6 bases each). Trimming stripped 0 bases from V and 4 bases from J, with 13 bases between. CDR1 ENHRY and CDR2 SYGVKD come from the germline V gene. The CDR3 covers 15 residues. CDR3 sequence: CAISESTGGQYEQYF. The CDR3, as DNA: TGTGCCATCAGTGAGTCAACCGGGGGCCAGTACGAGCAGTACTTC.

A few counts support this clonotype. The V and J genes are TRBV20-1 and TRBJ1-1, with D uncertain. Germline V gene data show CDR1 as DFQATT and CDR2 as SNEGSKA (reference sequence). The CDR3 contains 14 residues. The germline V and J ends were trimmed by 6 bases and 4 bases, with 18 bases remaining between them. CDR3 loop: CSALWFEDSTEAFF. In DNA form, the CDR3 reads TGCAGTGCGCTCTGGTTTGAGGATAGCACTGAAGCTTTCTTT.

Ten or more counts support this clonotype. The rearrangement links TRBV7-2 to TRBJ1-5; no clear D gene. The CDR3 sequence is 15 residues long. Trimming took 5 bases from V and 0 from J, leaving 11 bases between them. Germline CDR1 is SGHTA and CDR2 is FQGNSA. The CDR3 reads CASSQELDSNQPQHF. As DNA, the CDR3 is TGTGCCAGCAGCCAAGAATTGGATAGCAATCAGCCCCAGCATTTT.